This TCR beta chain was obtained from a study of breast tumors, draining lymph nodes, adjacent tissues. Study-wide points: Tumors had less TCR diversity than lymph nodes, more than nontumor tissue.

TCRdb processed the multiplex PCR reads anew with MiXCR; each CDR3 protein has one entry. In the table there are some 120,000 distinct CDR3 sequences, around 21% of which are singletons. On this clonotype itself: Its cognate antigen is unknown. Being one base from a much bigger clone, this may be a read error.

Samples came from axillary lymph nodes draining the breast cancer. CDR1 is MNHNS, CDR2 SASEGT, per germline. V shed 7 bases and J 10 bases; nucleotides not matched to a gene: 15. The CDR3 totals 15 residues. Sequenced: axillary lymph node tissue. The J gene is TRBJ2-1, the V gene TRBV6-1; TRBD2 aligns across 8 bases. This sequence originates from a female donor with breast cancer. Some clones in this sample may be carry-over from other donors' samples. CDR3 coding DNA: TGTGCCAGCACCCTGAGCGGGAGTGGTGGGGGGGAGCAGTTCTTC. It translates to CASTLSGSGGGEQFF.